The next 3 T cell receptor beta chains were all read from a single sample in a study of blood T cell repertoires in COVID-19. Sequencing was performed with immunoSEQ multiplex PCR; in TCRdb, only in-frame clones are kept and a portion is missing. Of 150,000 to 200,000 clones in the sample, roughly nine tenths were seen once. The specimen was peripheral blood. These receptors were obtained from a man in his 70s with active or convalescent COVID-19.

The chain's CDR3 is CASSPRIGRGQENSPLHF. Here the CDR3 DNA reads TGTGCCAGCTCACCACGCATCGGCAGGGGACAGGAGAATTCACCCCTCCACTTT. The chain has TRBV18 and TRBJ1-6; 8 bases are a match to TRBD1. The junction had 12 bases not matched to a gene; V was cut back by 1 base and J by 7 bases. The CDR3 runs 18 residues. Germline V gene lookup returns CDR1 KGHSH and CDR2 LQKENI.

The CDR3 DNA reads as TGCGCCAGCAAGGGAGCGGGAGGAAACACCGGGGAGCTGTTTTTT. Translation gives CASKGAGGNTGELFF. The V and J genes are TRBV5-1 and TRBJ2-2; 9 bases line up with TRBD2. The germline V gene encodes CDR1 SGHRS and CDR2 YFSETQ. The CDR3 covers 15 residues. V lost 6 bases to trimming and J lost 2 bases; unmatched junction nucleotides: 5.

This rearrangement joins TRBV12-3 or TRBV12-4 to TRBJ1-5; D uncertain. The CDR3 consists of 13 residues. Trimming left V 6 bases short and J 4 bases short, with 10 bases between. The CDR3 coding sequence is TGTGCCAGCAGCCCTACACAGAATCAGCCCCAGCATTTT. Its protein product is CASSPTQNQPQHF.